This T cell receptor (beta chain) stems from a study of cytomegalovirus exposure and HLA in healthy donors. General study points: Near-uniform donor sequencing depth was presumed by presence/absence analyses.

Researchers ran the PCR with 60 Vbeta and 13 Jbeta primers. Original methodology: It was a later analysis that counted 79 million or so unique TCR beta chains, of which roughly 11 million were shared. Some clones are missing from TCRdb's copy, which holds only in-frame ones; the method was immunoSEQ multiplex PCR. D and trimming were read from the DNA, whereas the V and J calls and clone size are those reported in that table. The sample lists 130,000 or so clones; 75% to 90% were seen once. Germline V gives CDR1 ENHRY, CDR2 SYGVKD. The CDR3 runs to 13 residues. The V end was cut by 11 bases, the J end by 5 bases, with 16 bases between. Regarding this clone: Its antigen is not known.

This receptor was taken from a man aged 35-49 years in good health and CMV-seronegative. The J gene is TRBJ1-5, the V gene TRBV10-3; possible D gene TRBD1, 6 bases. The sample taken for sequencing was PBMCs. The CDR3 DNA is TGTGCCGCGAGGGAGGGGGTAGATCAGCCCCAGCATTTT. It yields the protein CAAREGVDQPQHF.